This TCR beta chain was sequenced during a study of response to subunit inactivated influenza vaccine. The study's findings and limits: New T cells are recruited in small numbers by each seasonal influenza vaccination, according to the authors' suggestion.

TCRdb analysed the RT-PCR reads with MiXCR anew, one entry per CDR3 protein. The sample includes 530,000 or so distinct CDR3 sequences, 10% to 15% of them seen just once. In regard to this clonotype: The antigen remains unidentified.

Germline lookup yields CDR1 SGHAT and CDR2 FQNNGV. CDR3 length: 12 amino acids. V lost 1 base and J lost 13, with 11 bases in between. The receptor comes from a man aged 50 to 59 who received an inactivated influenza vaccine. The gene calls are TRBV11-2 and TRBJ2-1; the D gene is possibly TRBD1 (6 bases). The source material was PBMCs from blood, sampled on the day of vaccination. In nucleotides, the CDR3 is TGTGCCAGCAGCTTAGGACAGGTTCGTCAGTTCTTC. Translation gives CASSLGQVRQFF.